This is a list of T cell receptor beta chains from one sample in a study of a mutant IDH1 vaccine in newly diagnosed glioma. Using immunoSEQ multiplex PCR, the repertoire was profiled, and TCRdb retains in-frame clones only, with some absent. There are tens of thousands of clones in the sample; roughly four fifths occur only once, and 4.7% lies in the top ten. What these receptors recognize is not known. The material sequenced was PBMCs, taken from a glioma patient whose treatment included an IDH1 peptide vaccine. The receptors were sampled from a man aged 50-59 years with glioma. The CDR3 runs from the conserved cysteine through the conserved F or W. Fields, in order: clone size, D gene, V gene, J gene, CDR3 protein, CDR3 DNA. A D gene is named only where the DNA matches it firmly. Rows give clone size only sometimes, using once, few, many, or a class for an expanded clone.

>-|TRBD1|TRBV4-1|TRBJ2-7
CASSQETGLSYEQYF
TGCGCCAGCAGCCAAGAGACAGGGTTGTCCTACGAGCAGTACTTC
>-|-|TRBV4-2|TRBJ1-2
CASSQVIREGYGYTF
TGTGCCAGCAGCCAGGTCATCAGGGAAGGCTATGGCTACACCTTC
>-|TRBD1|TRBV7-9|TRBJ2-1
CASRRTGDEQFF
TGTGCCAGCAGACGGACAGGGGATGAGCAGTTCTTC
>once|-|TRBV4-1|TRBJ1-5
CASSQSPADQPQHF
TGCGCCAGCAGCCAAAGCCCGGCGGATCAGCCCCAGCATTTT
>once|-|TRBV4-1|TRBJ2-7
CASSQDRGGGYEQYF
TGCGCCAGCAGCCAAGATAGGGGTGGGGGGTACGAGCAGTACTTC
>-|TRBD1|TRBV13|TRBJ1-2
CASSPRQGSNYGYTF
TGTGCCAGCAGCCCCCGACAGGGATCGAACTATGGCTACACCTTC
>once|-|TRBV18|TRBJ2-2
CASSPPGEGGTGELFF
TGTGCCAGCTCCCCTCCCGGAGAGGGTGGCACCGGGGAGCTGTTTTTT
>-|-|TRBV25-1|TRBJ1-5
CASSEGGYSNQPQHF
TGTGCCAGCAGTGAGGGGGGTTATAGCAATCAGCCCCAGCATTTT
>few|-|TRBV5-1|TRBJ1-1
CASSPVTNTEAFF
TGCGCCAGCAGCCCGGTTACGAACACTGAAGCTTTCTTT
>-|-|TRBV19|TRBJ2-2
CASRQQANTGELFF
TGTGCCAGTCGACAGCAAGCGAACACCGGGGAGCTGTTTTTT
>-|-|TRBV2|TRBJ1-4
CAGGRYEKLFF
TGTGCCGGGGGACGTTACGAAAAACTGTTTTTT
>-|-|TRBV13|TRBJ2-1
CASTQGGYNEQFF
TGTGCCAGCACCCAGGGGGGGTACAATGAGCAGTTCTTC
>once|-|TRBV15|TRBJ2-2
CATRTGPGGGELFF
TGTGCCACCCGCACTGGCCCCGGGGGTGGGGAGCTGTTTTTT
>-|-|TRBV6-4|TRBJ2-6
CAPQAGLSSGANVLTF
TGTGCCCCCCAGGCGGGGCTGAGCTCTGGGGCCAACGTCCTGACTTTC
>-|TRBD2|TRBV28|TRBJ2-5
CASLSPGGQETQYF
TGTGCCAGCCTCAGCCCGGGGGGGCAAGAGACCCAGTACTTC
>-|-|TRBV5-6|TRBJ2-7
CASEGRREQYF
TGTGCCAGCGAAGGGCGGCGCGAGCAGTACTTC
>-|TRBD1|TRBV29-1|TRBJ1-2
CSAGRGQDGYTF
TGCAGCGCTGGGAGGGGACAGGATGGCTACACCTTC
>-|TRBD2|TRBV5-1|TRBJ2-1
CASSLSGGGYNEQFF
TGCGCCAGCAGCTTGTCGGGGGGAGGATACAATGAGCAGTTCTTC
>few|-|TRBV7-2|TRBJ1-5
CASSQNRNQPQHF
TGTGCCAGCAGCCAAAACAGGAACCAGCCCCAGCATTTT
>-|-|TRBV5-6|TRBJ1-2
CASTLSAYGYTF
TGTGCCAGCACCCTATCCGCCTATGGCTACACCTTC
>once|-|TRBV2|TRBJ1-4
CASRTESATNEKLFF
TGTGCCAGCAGGACGGAATCAGCAACTAATGAAAAACTGTTTTTT
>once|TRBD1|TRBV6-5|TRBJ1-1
CASRRQGLRNTEAFF
TGTGCCAGCAGGAGACAGGGGCTCAGGAACACTGAAGCTTTCTTT
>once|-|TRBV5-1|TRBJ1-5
CASSFGGGDQPQHF
TGCGCCAGCAGCTTTGGGGGGGGTGATCAGCCCCAGCATTTT
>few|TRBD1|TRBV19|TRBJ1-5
CASKDRDGGNQPQHF
TGTGCCAGTAAGGACAGGGATGGTGGCAATCAGCCCCAGCATTTT
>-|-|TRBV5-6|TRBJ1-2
CASSLGGAYGYTF
TGTGCCAGCAGCTTAGGGGGGGCCTATGGCTACACCTTC
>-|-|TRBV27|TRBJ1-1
CASSLGVSGEAFF
TGTGCCAGCAGTTTAGGTGTGTCAGGCGAAGCTTTCTTT
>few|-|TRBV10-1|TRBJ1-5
CASGADRQPQHF
TGCGCCAGCGGGGCAGATCGACAGCCCCAGCATTTT
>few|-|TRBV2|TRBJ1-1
CASSRDTEAFF
TGTGCCAGCAGCCGGGACACTGAAGCTTTCTTT
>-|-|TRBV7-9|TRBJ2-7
CASSLRGSHEQYF
TGTGCCAGCAGCTTGAGGGGTTCCCACGAGCAGTACTTC
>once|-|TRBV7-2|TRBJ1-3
CASSLAGLVSGNTIYF
TGTGCCAGCAGCTTAGCGGGGTTGGTCTCTGGAAACACCATATATTTT
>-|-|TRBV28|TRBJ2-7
CASSSRLRGYSEQYF
TGTGCCAGCAGCTCTCGCCTAAGGGGGTACTCCGAGCAGTACTTC